The 3 T cell receptor beta chains below were found in one sample sequenced in a study of blood T cell repertoires in COVID-19. Only in-frame clones appear in the TCRdb table, and some are missing; sequencing was by immunoSEQ multiplex PCR. Of approximately 74,000 clones in the sample, 79% were seen once. The sequencing input was peripheral blood. All receptors derive from a human donor in a cohort sampled during active COVID-19.

V and J are TRBV6-4 and TRBJ2-1; 10 nucleotides line up with TRBD2. Germline CDR1 reads MRHNA; CDR2 reads SNTAGT. The CDR3 is made up of 16 amino acids. Losses at the gene ends were 0 bases for V and 5 bases for J; bases not matched to a gene: 4. The CDR3 loop is CASSDSGTSVDNEQFF. CDR3 nucleotides: TGTGCCAGCAGTGACTCTGGGACTAGCGTAGACAATGAGCAGTTCTTC.

This chain uses TRBV6-1 with TRBJ2-7; tentative D call: TRBD1 (6 bases). The V end was cut by 3 bases, the J end by 0 bases, with 18 bases between. The CDR3 is 17 amino acids. Germline CDR1 reads MNHNS; CDR2 reads SASEGT. CDR3 nucleotides: TGTGCCAGCAGTGACGCCGGGACAACCGGGACCTCCTACGAGCAGTACTTC. Amino acid sequence: CASSDAGTTGTSYEQYF.

The CDR3 nucleotides are TGTGCCAGCAGCCACCGGTGGGATACGCAGTATTTT. Translating it yields CASSHRWDTQYF. The chain combines TRBV11-1 with TRBJ2-3, with D uncertain. The V gene's germline CDR1 is SGHAT and CDR2 FQDESV (reference sequence). V was cut by 5 bases and J by 6 bases, with 9 bases left in between. The CDR3 runs to 12 residues.